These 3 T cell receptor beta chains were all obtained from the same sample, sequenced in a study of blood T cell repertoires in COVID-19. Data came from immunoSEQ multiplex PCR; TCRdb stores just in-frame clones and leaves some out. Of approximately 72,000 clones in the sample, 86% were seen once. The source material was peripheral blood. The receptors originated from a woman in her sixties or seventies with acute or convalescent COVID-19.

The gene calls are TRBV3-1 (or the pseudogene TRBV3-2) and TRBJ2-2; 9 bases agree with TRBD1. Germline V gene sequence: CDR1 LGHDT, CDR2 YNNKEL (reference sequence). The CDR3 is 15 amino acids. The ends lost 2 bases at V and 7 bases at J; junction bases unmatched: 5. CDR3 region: CASSQWDREGGELFF. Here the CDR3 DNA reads TGTGCCAGCAGCCAATGGGACAGGGAGGGCGGGGAGCTGTTTTTT.

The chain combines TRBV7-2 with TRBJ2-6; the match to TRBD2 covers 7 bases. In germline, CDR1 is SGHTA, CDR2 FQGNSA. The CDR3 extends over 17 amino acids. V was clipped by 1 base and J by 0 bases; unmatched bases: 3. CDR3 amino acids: CASSLVGGNSGANVLTF. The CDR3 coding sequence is TGTGCCAGCAGCTTAGTCGGGGGGAACTCTGGGGCCAACGTCCTGACTTTC.

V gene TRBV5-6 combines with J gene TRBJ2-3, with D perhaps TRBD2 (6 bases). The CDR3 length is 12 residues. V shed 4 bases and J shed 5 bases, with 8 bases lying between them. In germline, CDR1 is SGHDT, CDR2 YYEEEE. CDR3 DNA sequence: TGTGCCAGCAGCAACGGGGGAGATACGCAGTATTTT. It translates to CASSNGGDTQYF.